Detailed here is one TCR beta chain. What it binds is not known. This specimen comes from a study of graft-versus-host responses after intestinal transplantation. Study background: Recipients obtained multivisceral, liver-intestinal, or isolated intestinal transplants. All recipients got anti-thymocyte globulin induction, then tacrolimus and steroids for about three years. Whole-study findings and limits: Allografts carried high graft-versus-host to host-versus-graft clonal ratios in patients having graft-donor T cell macrochimerism. GvH clones occurred in recipient marrow; some first appeared in ileum or blood.

The method was immunoSEQ multiplex PCR; TCRdb's version includes in-frame clones alone and lacks a portion of them. The sample shows under 150,000 clones, just over 90% of them seen only once. The CDR3 has 15 residues. The germline CDR1 and CDR2 sequences are LNHDA and SQIVND (reference sequence). The ends were cut back, 4 bases at V and 5 bases at J, with 17 bases in the middle. The TCR comes from a human donor who received an intestinal transplant. This specimen consisted of unstimulated CD4+ T cells sorted from spleen or lymph node cells, obtained before intestinal transplant. The rearrangement links TRBV19 to TRBJ1-1; a possible D gene is TRBD1 (6 bases). CDR3 DNA sequence: TGTGCCAGTAGTAGATTAGGGGGGGACCGAACTGAAGCTTTCTTT. This sequence encodes CASSRLGGDRTEAFF.